A selection of T cell receptor beta chains follows, all from one sample in a study of blood T cells in healthy people across ages. MiXCR, run by TCRdb on the 5' RACE reads, gives a single entry per CDR3 protein. The data contain some 1.1 million distinct CDR3 sequences, 30% to 40% of them singletons. Sequencing was carried out using blood. The receptors shown here come from a young man in good health. CDR3s include the opening cysteine and the closing phenylalanine or tryptophan. The D gene is left open where the match is weak. Not all rows give a size; the values are once, few, many and, for expanded clones, a class.

J gene | clone size | V gene | D gene | CDR3 protein | CDR3 DNA
TRBJ1-3 | . | TRBV7-2 | TRBD1 | CASSLSGGGNTIYF | TGTGCCAGCAGCTTATCAGGGGGGGGAAACACCATATATTTT
TRBJ1-1 | . | TRBV4-1 | . | CASSQETDTEAFF | TGCGCCAGCAGCCAAGAAACCGACACTGAAGCTTTCTTT
TRBJ2-1 | . | TRBV7-8 | TRBD2 | CASSPTSGTYNEQFF | TGTGCCAGCAGCCCCACTAGCGGGACCTACAATGAGCAGTTCTTC
TRBJ1-2 | . | TRBV7-2 | . | CASSLARDLLGYTF | TGTGCCAGCAGCTTAGCTAGGGATTTGCTTGGCTACACCTTC
TRBJ2-1 | few | TRBV20-1 | . | CSARGRQHNEQFF | TGCAGTGCTAGAGGACGCCAACACAATGAGCAGTTCTTC
TRBJ2-1 | . | TRBV6-5 | . | CASSIRGKPYNEQFF | TGTGCCAGCAGCATCCGGGGGAAACCCTACAATGAGCAGTTCTTC
TRBJ2-1 | once | TRBV2 | . | CASTTDGNSYNEQFF | TGTGCCAGCACTACGGACGGGAACTCCTACAATGAGCAGTTCTTC
TRBJ2-3 | few | TRBV9 | TRBD1 | CASSPWTGADTQYF | TGTGCCAGCAGCCCCTGGACAGGGGCAGATACGCAGTATTTT
TRBJ2-7 | . | TRBV25-1 | TRBD1 | CASSESRQGAYEQYF | TGTGCCAGCAGTGAATCGAGACAGGGGGCTTACGAGCAGTACTTC
TRBJ2-3 | . | TRBV9 | TRBD2 | CASSPAQSGGMTFRTDTQYF | TGTGCCAGCAGTCCTGCGCAAAGCGGGGGGATGACGTTTCGTACAGATACGCAGTATTTT
TRBJ2-5 | . | TRBV6-2/TRBV6-3 | TRBD2 | CASSRHRTSGETQYF | TGTGCCAGCAGCAGACACCGGACTAGCGGAGAGACCCAGTACTTC
TRBJ2-7 | . | TRBV10-3 | TRBD2 | CAISARQRGDEQYF | TGTGCCATCAGTGCCAGACAACGGGGGGACGAGCAGTACTTC
TRBJ2-7 | few | TRBV7-9 | TRBD2 | CASSLGTSGGEFEQYF | TGTGCCAGCAGCCTCGGGACTAGCGGGGGGGAATTCGAGCAGTACTTC
TRBJ2-5 | . | TRBV29-1 | TRBD1 | CSVGQDGKTQYF | TGCAGCGTAGGACAGGATGGGAAGACCCAGTACTTC
TRBJ2-5 | . | TRBV28 | . | CASSITGEALYEQYF | TGTGCCAGCAGCATTACAGGGGAGGCCTTGTATGAGCAGTACTTC
TRBJ2-3 | few | TRBV6-2/TRBV6-3 | . | CASSRGPDSTDTQYF | TGTGCCAGCAGCAGGGGACCCGATAGCACAGATACGCAGTATTTT
TRBJ2-5 | few | TRBV11-2 | . | CASSPNVETQYF | TGTGCCAGCAGCCCGAACGTAGAGACCCAGTACTTC
TRBJ1-4 | few | TRBV20-1 | . | CSARPAGGEKLFF | TGCAGCGCCCGGCCGGCTGGTGGGGAAAAACTGTTTTTT
TRBJ1-5 | . | TRBV7-2 | . | CASSLESYSNQPQHF | TGTGCCAGCAGCTTAGAGTCCTATAGCAATCAGCCCCAGCATTTT
TRBJ1-1 | few | TRBV7-9 | . | CASSSTDSEAFF | TGTGCCAGCAGCTCTACGGACAGTGAGGCTTTCTTT
TRBJ1-6 | . | TRBV7-2 | . | CASSLVGRENSPLHF | TGTGCCAGCAGCTTAGTAGGCAGGGAGAACTCACCCCTCCACTTT
TRBJ2-1 | . | TRBV29-1 | . | CSVAKVNEQFF | TGCAGCGTTGCGAAAGTGAATGAGCAGTTCTTC
TRBJ1-6 | . | TRBV10-3 | . | CAISAGNNSPLHF | TGTGCCATCAGTGCCGGGAATAATTCACCCCTCCACTTT
TRBJ2-5 | few | TRBV2 | TRBD1 | CASSVEDRGRETQYF | TGTGCCAGCAGTGTGGAGGACAGGGGTCGAGAGACCCAGTACTTC
TRBJ1-5 | few | TRBV7-9 | . | CASSNDNNQPQHF | TGTGCCAGCAGCAATGATAATAATCAGCCCCAGCATTTT
TRBJ2-7 | few | TRBV29-1 | . | CSVEGGSGPFFSSYNEQYF | TGCAGCGTTGAAGGGGGGTCGGGCCCCTTTTTTAGCTCCTACAATGAGCAGTACTTC
TRBJ1-5 | . | TRBV7-2 | . | CASSLGARGISNQPQHF | TGTGCCAGCAGCTTAGGGGCGAGAGGAATTAGCAATCAGCCCCAGCATTTT
TRBJ2-4 | few | TRBV20-1 | . | CSARDPLSLGTKNIQYF | TGCAGTGCTAGAGACCCCTTGAGTCTGGGGACAAAAAACATTCAGTACTTC
TRBJ1-2 | few | TRBV20-1 | . | CSGDGYTF | TGCAGTGGCGATGGCTACACCTTC